A single T cell receptor beta chain is shown here with its context. The data belong to a study of blood T cells in healthy people across ages. Those donating, healthy Caucasian individuals from Russia, were aged roughly 6 to 95. Primers used in a second PCR of roughly 7 to 12 cycles were a sample-barcoded 5' primer and a J-beta primer mix. Each cDNA molecule was tagged by a template-switch adaptor with 12 random nucleotides. Using its own MiXCR run on the 5' RACE reads, TCRdb lists one record per CDR3 protein. Of approximately 810,000 distinct CDR3 sequences in the sample, 25% to 30% are singletons; the top ten hold approximately 15%. CDR1 KGHSH and CDR2 LQKENI come from the germline V gene. This CDR3 region has 14 residues. V lost 2 bases to trimming and J lost 2 bases, with 10 bases between them.

The gene calls are TRBV18 and TRBJ2-7; no reliable D call. Sequences were obtained from blood. The clonotype originates from a woman aged 80 or over in good health. CDR3 amino acids: CASSPGASTYEQYF. The DNA for the CDR3 is TGTGCCAGCTCACCAGGCGCTTCTACCTACGAGCAGTACTTC.